This T cell receptor beta chain was found in a study of cytomegalovirus exposure and HLA in healthy donors. V was cut by 0 bases and J by 6 bases, with 7 bases left in between. The germline CDR1 and CDR2 sequences are MNHEY and SVGAGI. This CDR3 is built from 13 residues. Notes on the study in general: CMV serostatus stood as the only immune exposure information on hand. The authors later linked a missense DCLRE1C variant to TCR beta V- and J-gene trimming.

Regarding this clone: What it recognizes is unknown.

PCR used 60 Vbeta primers and 13 Jbeta primers. Method: immunoSEQ multiplex PCR; TCRdb's copy keeps in-frame clones and lacks some. The sample records more than 95,000 clones, around 75% being singletons. Sequencing input: PBMCs. The chain joins TRBV6-5 to TRBJ2-3, with D unresolved. The TCR sequence derives from a man aged 30 to 39 in good health and CMV-seronegative. The CDR3 here is CASSYSLRDTQYF. The CDR3 coding sequence is TGTGCCAGCAGTTACTCGTTGAGGGATACGCAGTATTTT.